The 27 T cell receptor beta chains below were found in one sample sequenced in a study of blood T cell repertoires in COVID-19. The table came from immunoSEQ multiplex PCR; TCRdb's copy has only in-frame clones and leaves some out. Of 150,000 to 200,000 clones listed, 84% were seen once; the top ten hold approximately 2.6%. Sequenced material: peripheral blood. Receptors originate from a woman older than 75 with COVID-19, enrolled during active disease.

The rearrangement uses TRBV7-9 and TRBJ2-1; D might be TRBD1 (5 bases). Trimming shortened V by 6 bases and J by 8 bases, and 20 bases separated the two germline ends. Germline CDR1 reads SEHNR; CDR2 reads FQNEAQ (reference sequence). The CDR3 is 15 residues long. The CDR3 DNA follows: TGTGCCAGCAGTTCTAAGGGTGGGGCTCGGGATGAGCAGTTCTTC. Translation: CASSSKGGARDEQFF.

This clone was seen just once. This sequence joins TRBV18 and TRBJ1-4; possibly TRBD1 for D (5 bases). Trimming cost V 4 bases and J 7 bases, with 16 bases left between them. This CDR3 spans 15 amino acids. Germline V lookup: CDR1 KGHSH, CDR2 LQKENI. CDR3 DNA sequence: TGTGCCAGCTCACTGGAACGGGGGTACGGTGAAAAACTGTTTTTT. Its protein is CASSLERGYGEKLFF.

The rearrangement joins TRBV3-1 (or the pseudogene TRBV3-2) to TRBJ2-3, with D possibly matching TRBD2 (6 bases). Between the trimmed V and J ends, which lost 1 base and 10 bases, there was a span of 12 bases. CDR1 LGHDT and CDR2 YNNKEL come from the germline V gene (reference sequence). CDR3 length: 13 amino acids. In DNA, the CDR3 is TGTGCCAGCAGCCAAGTTAGAGGGACTGCGCAGTATTTT. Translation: CASSQVRGTAQYF.

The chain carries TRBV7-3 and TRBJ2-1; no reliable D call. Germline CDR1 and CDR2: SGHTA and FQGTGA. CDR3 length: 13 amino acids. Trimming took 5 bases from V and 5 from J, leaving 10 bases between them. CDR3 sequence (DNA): TGTGCCAGCAGCCCGCGAATCGACAATGAGCAGTTCTTC. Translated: CASSPRIDNEQFF.

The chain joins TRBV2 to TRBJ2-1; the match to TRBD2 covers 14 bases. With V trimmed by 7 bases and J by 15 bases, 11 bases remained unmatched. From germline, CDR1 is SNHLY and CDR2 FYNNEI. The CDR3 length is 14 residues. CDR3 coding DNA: TGTGCCAGCACCTCGGGACTAGCGGGAGAGATTAGGTTCTTC. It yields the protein CASTSGLAGEIRFF.

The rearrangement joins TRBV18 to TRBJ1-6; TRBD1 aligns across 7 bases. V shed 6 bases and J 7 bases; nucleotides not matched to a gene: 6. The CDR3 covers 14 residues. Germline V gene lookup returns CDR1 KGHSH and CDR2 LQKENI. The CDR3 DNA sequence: TGTGCCAGCTCCCTCGACAGGGCCAATTCACCCCTCCACTTT. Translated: CASSLDRANSPLHF. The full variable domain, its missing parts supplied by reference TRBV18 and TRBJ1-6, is NAGVMQNPRHLVRRRGQEARLRCSPMKGHSHVYWYRQLPEEGLKFMVYLQKENIIDESGMPKERFSAEFPKEGPSILRIQQVVRGDSAAYFCASSLDRANSPLHFGNGTRLTVT.

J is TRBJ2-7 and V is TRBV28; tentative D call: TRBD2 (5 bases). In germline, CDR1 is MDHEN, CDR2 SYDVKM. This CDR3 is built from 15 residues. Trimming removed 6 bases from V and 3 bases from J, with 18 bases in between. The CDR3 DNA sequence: TGTGCCAGCAGCCCTCCTCGCGGGTATTTCTACGAGCAGTACTTC. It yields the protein CASSPPRGYFYEQYF.

The CDR3: CASSPGGGANTGELFF. The CDR3, as DNA: TGTGCCAGCTCACCAGGCGGGGGCGCGAACACCGGGGAGCTGTTTTTT. The V and J genes are TRBV18 and TRBJ2-2, with D possibly TRBD2 on 7 matching bases. The CDR3 sequence is 16 residues long. CDR1 and CDR2 from the germline V gene are KGHSH and LQKENI. The V gene lost 2 bases and the J gene lost 0 bases, with 10 bases spanning the gap.

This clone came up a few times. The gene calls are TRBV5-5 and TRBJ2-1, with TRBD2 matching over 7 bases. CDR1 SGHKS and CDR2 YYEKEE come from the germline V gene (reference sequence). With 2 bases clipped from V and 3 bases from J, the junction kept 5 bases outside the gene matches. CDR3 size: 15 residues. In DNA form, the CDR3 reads TGTGCCAGCAGCTTTGTGCTAGCGGTCTACAATGAGCAGTTCTTC. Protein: CASSFVLAVYNEQFF.

CDR3 amino acids: CASEQGWGETQYF. The CDR3 DNA reads as TGTGCCAGTGAACAGGGATGGGGAGAGACCCAGTACTTC. V is TRBV6-5 and J is TRBJ2-5; a possible D gene is TRBD1 (6 bases). V gave up 9 bases and J gave up 4 bases, with 15 bases separating them. CDR3 length equals 13 residues. Germline loops: CDR1 MNHEY, CDR2 SVGAGI.

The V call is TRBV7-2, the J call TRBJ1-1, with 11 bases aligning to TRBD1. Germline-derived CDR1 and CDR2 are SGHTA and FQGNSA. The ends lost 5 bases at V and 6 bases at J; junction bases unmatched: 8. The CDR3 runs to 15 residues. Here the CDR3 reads CASSQSRTGGSEAFF. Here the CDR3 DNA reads TGTGCCAGCAGCCAAAGTAGGACAGGGGGCTCTGAAGCTTTCTTT. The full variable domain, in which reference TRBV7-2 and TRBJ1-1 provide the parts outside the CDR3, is GAGVSQSPSNKVTEKGKDVELRCDPISGHTALYWYRQSLGQGLEFLIYFQGNSAPDKSGLPSDRFSAERTGGSVSTLTIQRTQQEDSAVYLCASSQSRTGGSEAFFGQGTRLTVV.

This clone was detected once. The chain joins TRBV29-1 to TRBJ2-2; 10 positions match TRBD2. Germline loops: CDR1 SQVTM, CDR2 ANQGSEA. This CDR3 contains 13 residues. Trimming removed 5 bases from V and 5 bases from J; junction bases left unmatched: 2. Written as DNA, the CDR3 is TGCAGCGTTCGGACTAGCGGAACCGGGGAGCTGTTTTTT. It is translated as CSVRTSGTGELFF.

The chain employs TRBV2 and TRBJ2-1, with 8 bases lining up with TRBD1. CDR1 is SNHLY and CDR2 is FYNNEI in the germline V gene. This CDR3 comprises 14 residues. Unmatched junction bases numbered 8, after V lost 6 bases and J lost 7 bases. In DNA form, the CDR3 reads TGTGCCAGCAGGGGAGACAGGGGAAGGAATGAGCAGTTCTTC. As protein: CASRGDRGRNEQFF. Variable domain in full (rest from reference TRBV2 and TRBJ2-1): EPEVTQTPSHQVTQMGQEVILRCVPISNHLYFYWYRQILGQKVEFLVSFYNNEISEKSEIFDDQFSVERPDGSNFTLKIRSTKLEDSAMYFCASRGDRGRNEQFFGPGTRLTVL.

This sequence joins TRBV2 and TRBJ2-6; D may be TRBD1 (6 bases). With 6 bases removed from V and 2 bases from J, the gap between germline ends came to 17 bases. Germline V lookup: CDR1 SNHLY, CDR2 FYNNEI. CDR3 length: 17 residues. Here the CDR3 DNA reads TGTGCCAGCAGCCAGGACAGAGCCCGGGCTGGGGCCAACGTCCTGACTTTC. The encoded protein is CASSQDRARAGANVLTF.

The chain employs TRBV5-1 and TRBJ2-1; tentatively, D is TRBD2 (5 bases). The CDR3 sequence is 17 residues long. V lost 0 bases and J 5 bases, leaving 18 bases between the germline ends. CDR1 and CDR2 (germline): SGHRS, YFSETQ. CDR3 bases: TGCGCCAGCAGCTTGGGTCCCGCCGCGGGCCCGAACAATGAGCAGTTCTTC. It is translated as CASSLGPAAGPNNEQFF.

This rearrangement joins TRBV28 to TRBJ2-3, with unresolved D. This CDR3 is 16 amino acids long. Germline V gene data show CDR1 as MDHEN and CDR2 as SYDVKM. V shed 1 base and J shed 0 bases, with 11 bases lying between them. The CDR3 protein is CASSLLMRSSTDTQYF. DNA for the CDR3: TGTGCCAGCAGTTTATTGATGCGATCTAGCACAGATACGCAGTATTTT.

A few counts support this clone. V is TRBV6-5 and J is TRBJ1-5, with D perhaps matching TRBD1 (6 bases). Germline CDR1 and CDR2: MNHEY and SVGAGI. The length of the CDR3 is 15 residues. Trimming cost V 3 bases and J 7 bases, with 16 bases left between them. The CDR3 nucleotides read TGTGCCAGCAGTTATGACAGGTCCCAATCCCAGCCCCAGCATTTT. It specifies CASSYDRSQSQPQHF.

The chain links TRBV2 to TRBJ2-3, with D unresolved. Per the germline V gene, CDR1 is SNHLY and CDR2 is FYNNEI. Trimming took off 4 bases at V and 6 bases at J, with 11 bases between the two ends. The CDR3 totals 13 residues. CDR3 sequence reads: CASSGSEEDTQYF. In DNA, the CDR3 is TGTGCCAGCAGTGGGAGTGAGGAGGATACGCAGTATTTT.

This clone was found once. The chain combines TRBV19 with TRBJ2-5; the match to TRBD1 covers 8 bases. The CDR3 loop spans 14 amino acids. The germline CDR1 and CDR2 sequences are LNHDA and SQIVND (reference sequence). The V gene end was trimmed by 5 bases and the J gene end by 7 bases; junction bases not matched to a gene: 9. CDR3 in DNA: TGTGCCAGTAGTCCCCGGGGACAGGAAGGGACCCAGTACTTC. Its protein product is CASSPRGQEGTQYF.

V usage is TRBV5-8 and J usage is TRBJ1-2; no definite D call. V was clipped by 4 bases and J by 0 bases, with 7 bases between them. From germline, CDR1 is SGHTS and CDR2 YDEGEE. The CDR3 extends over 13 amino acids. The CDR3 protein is CASSSDTNYGYTF. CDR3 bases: TGTGCCAGCAGCAGTGACACTAACTATGGCTACACCTTC.

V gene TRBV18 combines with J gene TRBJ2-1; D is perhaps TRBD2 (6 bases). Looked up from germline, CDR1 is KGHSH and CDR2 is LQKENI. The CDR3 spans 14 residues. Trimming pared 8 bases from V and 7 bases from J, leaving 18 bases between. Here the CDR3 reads CASPGLIDRNEQFF. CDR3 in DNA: TGTGCCAGCCCGGGACTCATAGACCGGAATGAGCAGTTCTTC.

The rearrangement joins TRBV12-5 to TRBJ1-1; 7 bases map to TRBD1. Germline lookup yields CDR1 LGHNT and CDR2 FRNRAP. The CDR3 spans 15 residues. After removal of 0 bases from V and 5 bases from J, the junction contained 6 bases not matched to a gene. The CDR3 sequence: CASGLVLGGATEAFF. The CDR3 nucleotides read TGTGCTAGTGGTTTGGTACTAGGGGGCGCGACTGAAGCTTTCTTT.

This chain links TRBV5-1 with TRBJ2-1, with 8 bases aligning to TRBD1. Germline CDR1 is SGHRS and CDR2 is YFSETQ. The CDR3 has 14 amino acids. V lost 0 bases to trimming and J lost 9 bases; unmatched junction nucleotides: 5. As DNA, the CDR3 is TGCGCCAGCAGCTTGGAAGGACAGGGCGGTGAGCAGTTCTTC. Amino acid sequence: CASSLEGQGGEQFF.

The CDR3: CSILVLDQETQYF. For the CDR3, the DNA is TGCAGCATACTAGTATTGGACCAAGAGACCCAGTACTTC. The chain joins TRBV29-1 to TRBJ2-5, with D perhaps TRBD2 (5 bases). With 8 bases removed from V and 0 bases from J, the gap between germline ends came to 13 bases. The CDR3 loop spans 13 amino acids. Germline V lookup: CDR1 SQVTM, CDR2 ANQGSEA.

Here the CDR3 reads CASSLGTDATQYF. The CDR3 nucleotides read TGTGCCAGCAGCTTAGGGACTGATGCGACCCAGTACTTC. The chain is built from TRBV7-3 and TRBJ2-5; possible D gene TRBD2, 6 bases. Trimming took off 2 bases at V and 7 bases at J, with 11 bases between the two ends. CDR1 SGHTA and CDR2 FQGTGA come from the germline V gene. This CDR3 comprises 13 residues.

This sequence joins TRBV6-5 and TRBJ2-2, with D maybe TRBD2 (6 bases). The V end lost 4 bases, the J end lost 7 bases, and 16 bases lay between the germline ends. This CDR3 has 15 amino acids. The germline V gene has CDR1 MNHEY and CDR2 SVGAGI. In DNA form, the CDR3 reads TGTGCCAGCAGTTCACCGGGACTTATCCTCGGGGAGCTGTTTTTT. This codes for CASSSPGLILGELFF.

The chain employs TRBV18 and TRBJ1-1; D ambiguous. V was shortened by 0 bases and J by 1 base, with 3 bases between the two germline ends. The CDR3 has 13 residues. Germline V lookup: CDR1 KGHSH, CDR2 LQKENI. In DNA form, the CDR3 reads TGTGCCAGCTCACCACCCAAGAACACTGAAGCTTTCTTT. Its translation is CASSPPKNTEAFF.